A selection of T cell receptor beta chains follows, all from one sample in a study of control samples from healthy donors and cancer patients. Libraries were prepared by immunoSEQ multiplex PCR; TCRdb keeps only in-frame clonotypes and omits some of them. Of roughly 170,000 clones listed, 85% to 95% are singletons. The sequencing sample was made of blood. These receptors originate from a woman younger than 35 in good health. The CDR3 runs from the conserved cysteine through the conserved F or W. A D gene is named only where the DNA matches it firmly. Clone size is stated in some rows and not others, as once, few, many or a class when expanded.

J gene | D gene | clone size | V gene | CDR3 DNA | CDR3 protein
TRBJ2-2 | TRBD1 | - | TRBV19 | TGTGCCAGTAGCCCTCGCGAGACAGGGGGCTGGACCGGGGAGCTGTTTTTT | CASSPRETGGWTGELFF
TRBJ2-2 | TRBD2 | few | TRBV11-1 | TGTGCCAGCAGCGCCCCGGGGGGCGGGGAGCTGTTTTTT | CASSAPGGGELFF
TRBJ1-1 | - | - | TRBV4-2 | TGTGCCAGCAGCCAAGACAAAGCTTTCTTT | CASSQDKAFF
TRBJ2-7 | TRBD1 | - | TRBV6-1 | TGTGCCAGCAGTGAAGCGGGGCACGACAGGGTTCCCGAGCAGTACTTC | CASSEAGHDRVPEQYF
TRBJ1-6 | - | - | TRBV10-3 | TGTGCCATCAGTGACAGGGACAATTCACCCCTCCACTTT | CAISDRDNSPLHF
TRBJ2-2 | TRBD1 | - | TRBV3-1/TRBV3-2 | TGTGCCAGCAGCCCTACAGGGGGCTCTGAGGCCGGGGAGCTGTTTTTT | CASSPTGGSEAGELFF
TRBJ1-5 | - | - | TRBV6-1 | TGTGCCAGCAGTGAATACCAGGGTGCTTATAGCAATCAGCCCCAGCATTTT | CASSEYQGAYSNQPQHF
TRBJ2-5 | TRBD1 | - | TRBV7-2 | TGTGCCAGCAGCCCCCGACAGGGCCGGGGAGAGACCCAGTACTTC | CASSPRQGRGETQYF
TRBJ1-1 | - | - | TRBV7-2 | TGTGCCAGCAGCTTCTTCCCTTTGACGACAGGCTGGGAGAAACAAAAAGCTTTCTTT | CASSFFPLTTGWEKQKAFF
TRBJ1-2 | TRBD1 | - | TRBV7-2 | TGTGCCAGCAGCCTCCAAGGACAGGGGGCGGACGGCTACACCTTC | CASSLQGQGADGYTF
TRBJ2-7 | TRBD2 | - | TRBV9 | TGTGCCAGCAGCGTAGCTCCCAGCGGGAGCCCCGGTGACGAGCAGTACTTC | CASSVAPSGSPGDEQYF
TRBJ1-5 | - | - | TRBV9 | TGTGCCAGCAGCGTAGAGGGGGGCGGTCAGCCCCAGCATTTT | CASSVEGGGQPQHF
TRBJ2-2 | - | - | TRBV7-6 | TGTGCCAGCAGCCCTACCGGCAATACGAACACCGGGGAGCTGTTTTTT | CASSPTGNTNTGELFF
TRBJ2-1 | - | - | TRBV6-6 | TGTGCCAGCGGAAGGGAACAGTTCTTC | CASGREQFF
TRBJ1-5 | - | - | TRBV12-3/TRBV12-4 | TGTGCCAGCAGTTTTGCAGGGAATCAGCCCCAGCATTTT | CASSFAGNQPQHF
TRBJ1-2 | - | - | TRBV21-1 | TGTGCCAGCAGCAAAGGGGGGGCATATGGCTACACCTTC | CASSKGGAYGYTF
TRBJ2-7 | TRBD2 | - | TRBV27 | TGTGCCAGCAGTTTATTGCTTAGCGGGAGGGCCTACGAGCAGTACTTC | CASSLLLSGRAYEQYF
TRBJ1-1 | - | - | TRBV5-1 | TGCGCCAGCAGAAAGGGACAGAACACTGAAGCTTTCTTT | CASRKGQNTEAFF
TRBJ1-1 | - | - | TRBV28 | TGTGCCAGCAGTCAAACTTGGACTTCTGGGGACACTGAAGCTTTCTTT | CASSQTWTSGDTEAFF
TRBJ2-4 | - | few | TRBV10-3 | TGTGCCATCAGCCCCGCAGTAGCCAAAAACATTCAGTACTTC | CAISPAVAKNIQYF
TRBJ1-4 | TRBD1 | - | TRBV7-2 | TGTGCCAGCAGCCTCCTACAGGGGCGGGCGAAAAAACTGTTTTTT | CASSLLQGRAKKLFF
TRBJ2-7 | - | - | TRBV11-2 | TGTGCCAGCAGCTTAGCTCCTACTGAGCAGTACTTC | CASSLAPTEQYF
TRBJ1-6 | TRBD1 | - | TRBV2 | TGTGCCAGCAGTGGACAGGGGAATTCACCCCTCCACTTT | CASSGQGNSPLHF
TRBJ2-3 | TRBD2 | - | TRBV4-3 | TGCGCCAGCAGCCAAGATCCCCGTGGTGCGGGGGGAGCGGGAGGACTGGATACGCAGTATTTT | CASSQDPRGAGGAGGLDTQYF
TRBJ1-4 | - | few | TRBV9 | TGTGCCAGCAGCGGCAGGGAGCATGCAACTAATGAAAAACTGTTTTTT | CASSGREHATNEKLFF
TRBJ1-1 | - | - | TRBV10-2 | TGCGCCAGCAGTGACGGAGGGAACACTGAAGCTTTCTTT | CASSDGGNTEAFF
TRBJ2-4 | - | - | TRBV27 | TGTGCCAGCAGTTTTATGGATAGCGCCAAAAACATTCAGTACTTC | CASSFMDSAKNIQYF
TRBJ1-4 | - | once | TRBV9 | TGTGCCAGCAGCGTAACTGGGACCGAGCTAGAAAAACTGTTTTTT | CASSVTGTELEKLFF
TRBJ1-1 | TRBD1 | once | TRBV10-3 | TGTGCCATCAGGAGGACAGGAGGGGACACTGAAGCTTTCTTT | CAIRRTGGDTEAFF
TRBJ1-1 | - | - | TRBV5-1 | TGCGCCAGCAGCGCGAGTGGGGGGCATGCTTTCTTT | CASSASGGHAFF
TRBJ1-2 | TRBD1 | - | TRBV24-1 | TGTGCCACCAGTGATCGGGACAGGGGGAACTATGGCTACACCTTC | CATSDRDRGNYGYTF
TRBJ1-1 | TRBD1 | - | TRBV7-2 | TGTGCCAGCAGCCATCCACAGGGGAGTGCTGAAGCTTTCTTT | CASSHPQGSAEAFF